The next 27 T cell receptor beta chains were all read from a single sample in a study of blood T cell repertoires in COVID-19. Sequencing was performed with immunoSEQ multiplex PCR; in TCRdb, only in-frame clones are kept and a portion is missing. The repertoire consists of roughly 100,000 clones, with nearly 90% occurring once and the leading ten covering 3.1%. The sequenced material came from peripheral blood. These receptors were obtained from a man over 45 in a cohort sampled during active COVID-19.

V gene TRBV5-4 combines with J gene TRBJ2-2; 10 bases are a match to TRBD2. CDR1 and CDR2 (germline): SGHNT, YYREEE (reference sequence). Losses at the gene ends were 3 bases for V and 5 bases for J; bases not matched to a gene: 10. This CDR3 has 17 residues. The CDR3 protein is CASSSQLAGLRTGELFF. The CDR3 DNA follows: TGTGCCAGCAGCTCTCAACTAGCGGGGTTAAGAACCGGGGAGCTGTTTTTT.

For this clone: Other nucleotide sequences from this sample produce the same CDR3. J is TRBJ2-5 and V is TRBV5-1; 14 bases line up with TRBD2. The CDR3 spans 16 residues. Germline CDR1 is SGHRS and CDR2 is YFSETQ. The V and J ends lost 3 bases and 1 base, in that order; junction bases with no gene match: 2. The DNA for the CDR3 is TGCGCCAGCAGCTCCGGGACTAGCGGGGGCCAAGAGACCCAGTACTTC. This codes for CASSSGTSGGQETQYF.

This chain joins TRBV5-1 and TRBJ1-6, with 8 bases aligning to TRBD1. The CDR3 contains 14 residues. Germline CDR1 is SGHRS and CDR2 is YFSETQ. Trimming took 4 bases from V and 7 from J; bases not matched to a gene: 4. The CDR3 is CASSRTGRNSPLHF. As DNA, the CDR3 is TGCGCCAGCAGCCGGACAGGGAGGAATTCACCCCTCCACTTT.

The V and J genes are TRBV6-1 and TRBJ1-2; D call uncertain. The CDR3 loop spans 15 amino acids. CDR1 is MNHNS, CDR2 SASEGT, per germline. V was shortened by 1 base and J by 4 bases, with 13 bases between the two germline ends. The CDR3 protein is CASSEGEVRSYGYTF. CDR3 DNA: TGTGCCAGCAGTGAAGGTGAGGTCAGATCCTATGGCTACACCTTC.

The chain has TRBV6-1 and TRBJ2-7; D may be TRBD1 (5 bases). The V and J ends lost 1 base and 1 base respectively, with 11 bases between them. The CDR3 runs 15 residues. Germline V CDR1 and CDR2: MNHNS, SASEGT. CDR3 in DNA: TGTGCCAGCAGTGAAGTCGACAGAGAATCCTACGAGCAGTACTTC. It codes for CASSEVDRESYEQYF.

CDR3 bases: TGTGCCAGCAGCGTCAGGGACATGAACACTGAAGCTTTCTTT. It is translated as CASSVRDMNTEAFF. The V and J genes are TRBV6-5 and TRBJ1-1; possible D gene TRBD1, 6 bases. The V and J ends lost 6 bases and 0 bases respectively, with 11 bases between them. The CDR3 runs 14 residues. In germline, CDR1 is MNHEY, CDR2 SVGAGI.

This sequence joins TRBV5-1 and TRBJ2-2; 9 bases agree with TRBD2. CDR1 is SGHRS, CDR2 YFSETQ, per germline. The CDR3 is made up of 16 amino acids. After removal of 2 bases from V and 5 bases from J, the junction contained 7 bases not matched to a gene. CDR3 bases: TGCGCCAGCAGCTTAATGGCGGGGGGGCGAACCGGGGAGCTGTTTTTT. It is translated as CASSLMAGGRTGELFF.

This chain links TRBV15 with TRBJ1-2; no clear D. The CDR3 has 14 amino acids. CDR1 and CDR2 from the germline V gene are LNHNV and YYDKDF (reference sequence). V dropped 6 bases and J dropped 7 bases, with 18 bases sitting between them. CDR3 residues: CATREAWAAGGYTF. The CDR3 DNA is TGTGCCACCAGGGAAGCGTGGGCCGCGGGTGGCTACACCTTC.

This clone has only one observation. The chain combines TRBV18 with TRBJ2-4; 9 bases agree with TRBD1. CDR3 length: 15 residues. Trimming removed 6 bases from V and 7 bases from J; junction bases left unmatched: 10. From germline, CDR1 is KGHSH and CDR2 LQKENI. CDR3 residues: CASSVRDRVVNIQYF. DNA of the CDR3: TGTGCCAGCTCGGTCCGGGACAGGGTCGTGAACATTCAGTACTTC.

V gene TRBV6-5 combines with J gene TRBJ1-6; D is uncertain. The V end lost 7 bases, the J end lost 7 bases, and 17 bases lay between the germline ends. Germline V gene lookup returns CDR1 MNHEY and CDR2 SVGAGI. This CDR3 is 15 amino acids long. CDR3 sequence: CASTSVGGPNSPLHF. In DNA form, the CDR3 reads TGTGCCAGCACTTCCGTAGGAGGCCCGAATTCACCCCTCCACTTT.

The V and J genes are TRBV27 and TRBJ2-5, with a tentative D call TRBD2 (5 bases). Germline loops: CDR1 MNHEY, CDR2 SMNVEV (reference sequence). The CDR3 sequence is 14 residues long. The V end was cut by 5 bases, the J end by 7 bases, with 17 bases between. CDR3 nucleotide sequence: TGTGCCAGCAGTCCCCAAGGTTTACGGGGGACCCAGTACTTC. Translated, it gives CASSPQGLRGTQYF.

This rearrangement joins TRBV5-1 to TRBJ1-4; 10 bases match TRBD1. After removal of 0 bases from V and 8 bases from J, the junction contained 1 base not matched to a gene. CDR1 is SGHRS, CDR2 YFSETQ, per germline. The length of the CDR3 is 14 residues. The chain's CDR3 is CASSLGQGAEKLFF. CDR3 DNA sequence: TGCGCCAGCAGCTTGGGACAGGGGGCAGAAAAACTGTTTTTT.

V gene TRBV3-1 (or the pseudogene TRBV3-2) combines with J gene TRBJ2-6; D remains unclear. The V end was cut by 1 base, the J end by 2 bases, with 9 bases between. Germline V gene data show CDR1 as LGHDT and CDR2 as YNNKEL (reference sequence). The CDR3 is 16 amino acids. The CDR3 DNA follows: TGTGCCAGCAGCCAAGTTGAGAACCCTGGGGCCAACGTCCTGACTTTC. Translating it yields CASSQVENPGANVLTF.

The rearrangement uses TRBV28 and TRBJ1-1; D perhaps matches TRBD1 (5 bases). Germline V CDR1 and CDR2: MDHEN, SYDVKM. With 6 bases removed from V and 4 bases from J, the gap between germline ends came to 12 bases. The CDR3 is 13 residues long. For the CDR3, the DNA is TGTGCCAGCAGGGGCTCGACAGCCACTGAAGCTTTCTTT. Translated: CASRGSTATEAFF.

The chain combines TRBV28 with TRBJ1-5; tentatively, D is TRBD1 (6 bases). Trimming took 6 bases from V and 7 from J, leaving 16 bases between them. From germline, CDR1 is MDHEN and CDR2 SYDVKM. This CDR3 is built from 14 residues. DNA for the CDR3: TGTGCCAGCAGAACAACAGGGCTTGGGCAGCCCCAGCATTTT. It encodes CASRTTGLGQPQHF.

J is TRBJ1-1 and V is TRBV11-3, with D maybe TRBD1 (6 bases). CDR3 length: 15 amino acids. With 5 bases removed from V and 0 bases from J, the gap between germline ends came to 13 bases. Germline CDR1 reads SGHNT; CDR2 reads YENEEA. The CDR3 coding sequence is TGTGCCAGCAGCCTTGTCAGGGGACTGAACACTGAAGCTTTCTTT. It codes for CASSLVRGLNTEAFF.

This chain joins TRBV4-2 and TRBJ1-5; possible D gene TRBD1, 6 bases. Germline V gene lookup returns CDR1 LGHNA and CDR2 YNFKEQ. Trimming left V 3 bases short and J 4 bases short, with 16 bases between. The CDR3 spans 16 residues. The CDR3 sequence: CASSQGGQPRNQPQHF. The CDR3 nucleotides are TGTGCCAGCAGCCAGGGCGGACAGCCCAGGAATCAGCCCCAGCATTTT.

The chain uses TRBV5-1 and TRBJ2-2; TRBD2 is a possible D gene (7 bases). Trimming cost V 2 bases and J 5 bases, with 16 bases left between them. The germline V gene encodes CDR1 SGHRS and CDR2 YFSETQ. This CDR3 contains 16 residues. The CDR3 DNA reads TGCGCCAGCAGCTTCAAAGGGGGGGCCGGGACCGGGGAGCTGTTTTTT. Translated: CASSFKGGAGTGELFF. Full variable domain (outside the CDR3, taken from reference TRBV5-1 and TRBJ2-2): KAGVTQTPRYLIKTRGQQVTLSCSPISGHRSVSWYQQTPGQGLQFLFEYFSETQRNKGNFPGRFSGRQFSNSRSEMNVSTLELGDSALYLCASSFKGGAGTGELFFGEGSRLTVL.

The chain links TRBV6-1 to TRBJ2-2; 7 bases are shared with TRBD1. The CDR3 runs 14 residues. V shed 2 bases, J shed 5 bases, and the junction held 2 bases outside the gene matches. Per the germline V gene, CDR1 is MNHNS and CDR2 is SASEGT. CDR3 nucleotide sequence: TGTGCCAGCAGTGAATACAGGGGAACCGGGGAGCTGTTTTTT. It specifies CASSEYRGTGELFF.

Comment on this clone: The same CDR3 also results from other DNA sequences found in this sample. The gene calls are TRBV9 and TRBJ1-2, with a tentative D call TRBD1 (5 bases). Between the trimmed V and J ends, which lost 3 bases and 4 bases, there was a span of 13 bases. The CDR3 extends over 14 amino acids. Looked up from germline, CDR1 is SGDLS and CDR2 is YYNGEE. The CDR3 sequence is CASSAGQGGYGYTF. DNA for the CDR3: TGTGCCAGCAGCGCCGGCCAGGGCGGCTATGGCTACACCTTC.

This sequence joins TRBV18 and TRBJ1-2; 7 positions agree with TRBD1. Germline CDR1 reads KGHSH; CDR2 reads LQKENI. The CDR3 covers 12 residues. V was pared by 4 bases and J by 6 bases, with 2 bases of the junction left unmatched. The CDR3 nucleotides are TGTGCCAGCTCACTACAGGGGAATGGCTACACCTTC. Translating it yields CASSLQGNGYTF.

J is TRBJ1-5 and V is TRBV24-1; 10 nucleotides line up with TRBD1. Germline values: CDR1 KGHDR, CDR2 SFDVKD. The CDR3 is 12 amino acids. The V and J ends lost 9 bases and 6 bases, in that order; junction bases with no gene match: 1. The chain's CDR3 is CATGTGVQPQHF. The CDR3 DNA reads as TGTGCCACCGGGACAGGGGTTCAGCCCCAGCATTTT.

The V gene is TRBV28, the J gene TRBJ1-2; TRBD1 agrees at 8 bases. V shed 6 bases, J shed 8 bases, and the junction held 5 bases outside the gene matches. From germline, CDR1 is MDHEN and CDR2 SYDVKM. The CDR3 covers 12 residues. The CDR3 DNA reads as TGTGCCAGCAGATCGACAGGGGCAGGCTACACCTTC. It yields the protein CASRSTGAGYTF.

V is TRBV28 and J is TRBJ1-6, with D perhaps matching TRBD1 (5 bases). CDR3 length: 13 residues. Trimming left V 5 bases short and J 7 bases short, with 9 bases between. Germline lookup yields CDR1 MDHEN and CDR2 SYDVKM. CDR3 in DNA: TGTGCCAGCAGTCCCACAGGCAATTCACCCCTCCACTTT. It yields the protein CASSPTGNSPLHF. Using reference TRBV28 and TRBJ1-6 for the parts outside the CDR3, the full variable domain is DVKVTQSSRYLVKRTGEKVFLECVQDMDHENMFWYRQDPGLGLRLIYFSYDVKMKEKGDIPEGYSVSREKKERFSLILESASTNQTSMYLCASSPTGNSPLHFGNGTRLTVT.

V and J are TRBV10-3 and TRBJ2-5; weak D call: TRBD2 (5 bases). The CDR3 has 13 residues. CDR1 and CDR2 (germline): ENHRY, SYGVKD. Trimming shortened V by 0 bases and J by 10 bases, and 12 bases separated the two germline ends. The CDR3 region is CAISESNLGSQYF. CDR3 in DNA: TGTGCCATCAGTGAGTCCAATTTGGGGAGCCAGTACTTC.

This sequence joins TRBV3-1 (or the pseudogene TRBV3-2) and TRBJ1-1; 8 bases match TRBD1. CDR1 is LGHDT, CDR2 YNNKEL, per germline (reference sequence). J gave up 1 base and V 4 bases, and 5 bases lay outside the gene matches. The CDR3 totals 15 residues. CDR3 DNA sequence: TGTGCCAGCAGCCTAAGGGACAGGACGAACACTGAAGCTTTCTTT. It is translated as CASSLRDRTNTEAFF.

V gene TRBV5-5 combines with J gene TRBJ2-5; TRBD1 is a possible D gene (5 bases). CDR1 and CDR2 (germline): SGHKS, YYEKEE (reference sequence). V shed 0 bases and J shed 5 bases, with 14 bases lying between them. The CDR3 runs to 15 residues. The CDR3 here is CASSLDWGKGETQYF. CDR3 bases: TGTGCCAGCAGCTTGGACTGGGGAAAGGGGGAGACCCAGTACTTC.